These T cell receptor beta chains were read from a single sample in a study of T cell clones after liver transplantation. TCRdb's table, derived via immunoSEQ multiplex PCR, lists solely in-frame clones and lacks some. The sample has more than 95,000 clones, 82% seen once; the top ten hold 0.99%. Sample: CD4+ T cells from blood, taken before liver transplant. The receptors come from a human donor who received a liver transplant. Each CDR3 is given with its conserved first and last residue. The D gene is left open where the match is weak. Part of the rows lack a size; the others show once, few, many or a class for expanded clones.

j_gene | d_gene | v_gene | abundance | CDR3aa | CDR3nt
TRBJ2-5 | TRBD1 | TRBV6-6 | few | CASRPTGGTGETQYF | TGTGCCAGCAGACCAACAGGGGGCACGGGGGAGACCCAGTACTTC
TRBJ1-3 | TRBD1 | TRBV5-6 | - | CASSWDRDGNTIYF | TGTGCCAGCAGTTGGGACAGGGATGGAAACACCATATATTTT
TRBJ2-3 | - | TRBV6-4 | once | CASSDSGPDTQYF | TGTGCCAGCAGTGACTCTGGCCCAGATACGCAGTATTTT
TRBJ2-4 | - | TRBV5-1 | - | CASGVGADKNIQYF | TGCGCCAGTGGGGTAGGGGCGGACAAAAACATTCAGTACTTC
TRBJ1-4 | - | TRBV19 | - | CASSTSLTGSGEKLFF | TGTGCCAGTAGTACCTCACTTACAGGTTCCGGTGAAAAACTGTTTTTT
TRBJ2-7 | - | TRBV11-2 | - | CASQGPYEQYF | TGTGCCAGCCAGGGCCCCTACGAGCAGTACTTC
TRBJ2-3 | TRBD2 | TRBV27 | - | CASTGTSLLRDTQYF | TGTGCCAGCACCGGGACTAGCTTACTAAGAGATACGCAGTATTTT
TRBJ2-5 | TRBD2 | TRBV19 | - | CASSMGGGVVETQYF | TGTGCCAGTAGTATGGGCGGGGGAGTGGTAGAGACCCAGTACTTC
TRBJ1-3 | - | TRBV5-6 | - | CASRPRGTSGNTIYF | TGTGCCAGCAGGCCCAGGGGAACATCTGGAAACACCATATATTTT
TRBJ2-7 | - | TRBV19 | - | CASSMKETYEQYF | TGTGCCAGTAGTATGAAGGAAACCTACGAGCAGTACTTC
TRBJ2-3 | TRBD2 | TRBV11-3 | once | CASSLRAGVAGDTQYF | TGTGCCAGCAGCCTACGAGCGGGAGTTGCGGGGGATACGCAGTATTTT
TRBJ1-5 | TRBD1 | TRBV19 | - | CASSITRQGGNQPQHF | TGTGCCAGTAGTATAACCCGACAGGGCGGCAATCAGCCCCAGCATTTT
TRBJ2-5 | - | TRBV14 | - | CASSYDSGRTGTQYF | TGTGCCAGCAGCTACGACTCGGGACGGACCGGGACCCAGTACTTC
TRBJ2-7 | TRBD1 | TRBV29-1 | few | CSVGGRTGLYEQYF | TGCAGCGTTGGGGGACGGACAGGACTCTACGAGCAGTACTTC
TRBJ2-2 | - | TRBV2 | - | CASSATGSNTGELFF | TGTGCCAGCAGTGCGACGGGGTCGAACACCGGGGAGCTGTTTTTT
TRBJ1-6 | - | TRBV7-2 | - | CASSPRGAGAASPLHF | TGTGCCAGCAGCCCCCGGGGGGCAGGGGCAGCTTCACCCCTCCACTTT
TRBJ2-5 | - | TRBV4-3 | - | CASSQGPTEDETQYF | TGCGCCAGCAGCCAAGGACCTACAGAGGATGAGACCCAGTACTTC
TRBJ2-1 | TRBD2 | TRBV4-3 | - | CASSQGVGLANEQFF | TGCGCCAGCAGCCAGGGGGTCGGACTAGCTAATGAGCAGTTCTTC
TRBJ1-4 | - | TRBV29-1 | - | CSVESAEKLFF | TGCAGCGTTGAATCGGCGGAAAAACTGTTTTTT
TRBJ1-5 | - | TRBV5-1 | once | CASSPLGGGNQPQHF | TGCGCCAGCAGCCCTCTTGGGGGGGGCAATCAGCCCCAGCATTTT